This TCR beta chain comes out of a study of identifying expanded T cells in peripheral blood. Study outcomes and limitations: Differentially abundant clones: about 1.2 between replicates, about 17 at around 15 days, around 19 at four.

The table came from immunoSEQ multiplex PCR; TCRdb's copy has only in-frame clones and leaves some out. The sample lists more than 85,000 clones, 88% occurring once. On this clone itself: Its antigen is currently unknown.

V lost 7 bases and J 0 bases, leaving 12 bases between the germline ends. The CDR3 has 15 residues. CDR1 is MNHEY, CDR2 SMNVEV, per germline (reference sequence). The sequence was obtained from a person aged 18-70 years in good health. The rearrangement links TRBV27 to TRBJ2-2; D might be TRBD1 or TRBD2, each matching 6 bases. The sample consisted of blood. Written as DNA, the CDR3 is TGTGCCAGCATGTGGGGGGCCTCGAACACCGGGGAGCTGTTTTTT. It is translated as CASMWGASNTGELFF.